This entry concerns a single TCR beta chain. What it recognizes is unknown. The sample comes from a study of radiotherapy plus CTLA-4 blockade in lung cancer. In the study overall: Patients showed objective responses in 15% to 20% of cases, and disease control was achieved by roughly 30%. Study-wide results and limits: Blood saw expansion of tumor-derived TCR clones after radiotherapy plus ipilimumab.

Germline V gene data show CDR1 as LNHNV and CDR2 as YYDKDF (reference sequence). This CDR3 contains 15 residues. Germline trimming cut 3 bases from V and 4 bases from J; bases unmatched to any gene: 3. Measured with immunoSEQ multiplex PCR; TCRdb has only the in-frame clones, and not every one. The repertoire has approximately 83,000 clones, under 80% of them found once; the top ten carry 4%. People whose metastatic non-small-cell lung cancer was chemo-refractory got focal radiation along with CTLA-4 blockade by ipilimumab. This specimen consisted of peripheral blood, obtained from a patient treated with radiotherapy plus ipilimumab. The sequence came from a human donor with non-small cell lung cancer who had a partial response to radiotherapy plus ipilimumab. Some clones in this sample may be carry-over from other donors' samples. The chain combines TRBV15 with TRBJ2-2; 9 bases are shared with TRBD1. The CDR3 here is CATSRGTGFTGELFF. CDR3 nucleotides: TGTGCCACCAGCAGGGGGACAGGGTTCACCGGGGAGCTGTTTTTT. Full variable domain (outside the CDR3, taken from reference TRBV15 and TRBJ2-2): DAMVIQNPRYQVTQFGKPVTLSCSQTLNHNVMYWYQQKSSQAPKLLFHYYDKDFNNEADTPDNFQSRRPNTSFCFLDIRSPGLGDTAMYLCATSRGTGFTGELFFGEGSRLTVL.